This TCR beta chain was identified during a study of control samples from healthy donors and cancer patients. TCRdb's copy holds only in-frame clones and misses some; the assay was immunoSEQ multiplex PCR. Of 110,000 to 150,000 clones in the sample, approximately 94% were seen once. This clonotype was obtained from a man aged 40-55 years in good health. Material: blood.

CDR3 sequence (DNA): TGTGCCAGCAGCTTAGGACGGAGGGTGGATGAAAAACTGTTTTTT. Amino acid sequence: CASSLGRRVDEKLFF. The J gene is TRBJ1-4, the V gene TRBV7-6; no firm D call. The CDR3 contains 15 residues. Looked up from germline, CDR1 is SGHVS and CDR2 is FNYEAQ. Trimming stripped 1 base from V and 6 bases from J, with 12 bases between.